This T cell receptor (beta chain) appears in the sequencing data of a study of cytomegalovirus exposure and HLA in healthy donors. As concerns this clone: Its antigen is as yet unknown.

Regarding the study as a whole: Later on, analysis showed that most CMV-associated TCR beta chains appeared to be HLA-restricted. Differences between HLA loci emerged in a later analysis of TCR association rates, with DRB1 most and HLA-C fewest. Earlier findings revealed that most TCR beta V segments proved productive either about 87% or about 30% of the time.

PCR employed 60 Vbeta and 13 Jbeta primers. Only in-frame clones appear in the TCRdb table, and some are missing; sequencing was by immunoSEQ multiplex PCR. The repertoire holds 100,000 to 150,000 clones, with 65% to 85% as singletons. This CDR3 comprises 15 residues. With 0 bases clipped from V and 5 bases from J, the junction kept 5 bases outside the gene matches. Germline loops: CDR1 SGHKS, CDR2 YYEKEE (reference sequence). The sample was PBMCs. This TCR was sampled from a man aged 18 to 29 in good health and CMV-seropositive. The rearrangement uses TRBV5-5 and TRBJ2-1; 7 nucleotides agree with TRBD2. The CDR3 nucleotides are TGTGCCAGCAGCTTGGAAGGGACTACGCACAATGAGCAGTTCTTC. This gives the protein CASSLEGTTHNEQFF.